The T cell receptor beta chain described here comes from a study of read filtering for tumor transcriptome and immune sequencing. The CDR3 length is 15 residues. Trimming left V 2 bases short and J 5 bases short, with 14 bases between. The germline V gene encodes CDR1 MNHNS and CDR2 SASEGT. With respect to this clonotype: With a much larger clone just one base away, this may be a read error.

Bone marrow was sampled from every patient at the time of active disease. This library used roughly 400 ng RNA and molecular barcoded adaptors spanning alpha/delta and beta/gamma chains. Via MiXCR, TCRdb re-called the reads, giving one row per CDR3 protein. The table includes about 130,000 distinct CDR3 sequences, roughly 13% detected once. The source material was a population of CD138-negative cells sorted from bone marrow. This chain joins TRBV6-1 and TRBJ2-3; D might be TRBD2 (6 bases). This TCR came from a donor at least 40 years old with multiple myeloma. CDR3 nucleotide sequence: TGTGCCAGCAGTGAAAGATGGCAGGGAGGAGATACGCAGTATTTT. Its translation: CASSERWQGGDTQYF.